A single sample is the source of the 19 T cell receptor beta chains below, sequenced in a study of cytomegalovirus exposure and HLA in healthy donors. With 60 Vbeta and 13 Jbeta primers, the PCR was carried out. Some clones are missing from TCRdb's copy, which holds only in-frame ones; the method was immunoSEQ multiplex PCR. The sample table sets out about 120,000 clones. Sequencing was carried out using PBMCs. The receptors stem from a woman in her forties in good health and CMV-seropositive.

The chain employs TRBV27 and TRBJ2-2; the match to TRBD2 covers 13 bases. In germline, CDR1 is MNHEY, CDR2 SMNVEV (reference sequence). The CDR3 totals 17 residues. Unmatched junction bases numbered 12, after V lost 5 bases and J lost 9 bases. The CDR3 DNA sequence: TGTGCCAGCAGTACATCCGGGACTAGCGGGAAAAGGTGGGAGCTGTTTTTT. Amino acids: CASSTSGTSGKRWELFF.

V usage is TRBV5-6 and J usage is TRBJ2-5; tentative D call: TRBD2 (5 bases). Germline V gives CDR1 SGHDT, CDR2 YYEEEE. This CDR3 is 14 amino acids long. Trimming left V 0 bases short and J 2 bases short, with 8 bases between. CDR3 coding DNA: TGTGCCAGCAGCTTGGTGCAGCGGCAAGAGACCCAGTACTTC. Translated: CASSLVQRQETQYF.

The chain carries TRBV30 and TRBJ2-2, with a possible D match to TRBD2 (6 bases). V dropped 8 bases and J dropped 7 bases, with 11 bases sitting between them. In germline, CDR1 is GTSNPN, CDR2 SVGIG (reference sequence). The CDR3 has 11 amino acids. CDR3 in amino acids: CATSHDGELFF. The CDR3 DNA is TGTGCCACTAGCCACGACGGGGAGCTGTTTTTT.

The chain uses TRBV19 and TRBJ2-7; 12 positions agree with TRBD1. The CDR3 covers 15 residues. CDR1 is LNHDA and CDR2 is SQIVND in the germline V gene (reference sequence). V lost 6 bases, J lost 7 bases, and 10 bases stayed unmatched. For the CDR3, the DNA is TGTGCCAGTAGCTCTACCGGGACAGGGGGCAGTGAGCAGTACTTC. Its protein is CASSSTGTGGSEQYF.

V and J are TRBV4-1 and TRBJ1-1; 7 positions agree with TRBD1. Unmatched junction bases numbered 2, after V lost 1 base and J lost 3 bases. Germline V CDR1 and CDR2: MGHRA, YSYEKL. This CDR3 spans 14 amino acids. The CDR3 is CASSQGQGHTEAFF. CDR3 sequence (DNA): TGCGCCAGCAGCCAAGGACAGGGTCACACTGAAGCTTTCTTT.

This chain joins TRBV15 and TRBJ2-1, with TRBD2 matching over 10 bases. Germline assignment: CDR1 LNHNV and CDR2 YYDKDF (reference sequence). J gave up 10 bases and V 0 bases, and 6 bases lay outside the gene matches. The CDR3 is 15 amino acids. The CDR3 DNA reads TGTGCCACCAGCAGAGACCTAGCGGGAGCTAGGGAGCAGTTCTTC. This sequence encodes CATSRDLAGAREQFF.

This chain connects TRBV25-1 to TRBJ1-2; TRBD1 aligns across 11 bases. The CDR3 is 13 residues long. Trimming at V came to 4 bases and at J to 7 bases, leaving 2 bases not matched to a gene. CDR1 is MGHDK and CDR2 is SYGVNS in the germline V gene. The DNA for the CDR3 is TGTGCCAGCAGTGGCGGGACAGGGGGTGGCTACACCTTC. It codes for CASSGGTGGGYTF.

The rearrangement uses TRBV7-6 and TRBJ2-3, with a possible D match to TRBD1 (5 bases). V gave up 6 bases and J gave up 3 bases, with 16 bases separating them. Germline V gene lookup returns CDR1 SGHVS and CDR2 FNYEAQ. The CDR3 sequence is 15 residues long. The CDR3 here is CASSVGSGFTDTQYF. DNA for the CDR3: TGTGCCAGCAGTGTCGGATCAGGGTTTACAGATACGCAGTATTTT.

The rearrangement uses TRBV5-4 and TRBJ2-3; D is possibly TRBD1 (6 bases). The CDR3 is 14 amino acids. Trimming stripped 2 bases from V and 6 bases from J, with 13 bases between. Germline V gene data show CDR1 as SGHNT and CDR2 as YYREEE (reference sequence). In DNA form, the CDR3 reads TGTGCCAGCAGCTTAATCTGGCAGGGGGATACGCAGTATTTT. Encoded protein: CASSLIWQGDTQYF.

V gene TRBV30 combines with J gene TRBJ2-3, with D maybe TRBD2 (6 bases). V was shortened by 6 bases and J by 2 bases, with 18 bases between the two germline ends. The CDR3 has 15 amino acids. The germline V gene encodes CDR1 GTSNPN and CDR2 SVGIG (reference sequence). DNA for the CDR3: TGTGCCTGTTCCGATAATAGCGGTGACACAGATACGCAGTATTTT. Translated: CACSDNSGDTDTQYF.

The chain couples TRBV29-1 to TRBJ1-2, with TRBD1 matching 9 bases. The CDR3 runs to 13 residues. CDR1 is SQVTM, CDR2 ANQGSEA, per germline. Trimming took 7 bases from V and 2 from J; bases not matched to a gene: 5. DNA for the CDR3: TGCAGCGCTAGGACAGGGGAAAACTATGGCTACACCTTC. This sequence encodes CSARTGENYGYTF.

The chain combines TRBV7-2 with TRBJ2-7; D ambiguous. V shed 5 bases and J shed 6 bases, with 14 bases lying between them. Germline CDR1 is SGHTA and CDR2 is FQGNSA. This CDR3 is built from 13 residues. The CDR3, as DNA: TGTGCCAGCAGCCAGTGGGTAGGAGTCGAGCAGTACTTC. This sequence encodes CASSQWVGVEQYF.

Remarks on this clone: In the same sample, other DNA sequences code for this CDR3. This chain joins TRBV6-6 and TRBJ2-7, with TRBD2 as a possible D gene (5 bases). This CDR3 comprises 15 residues. CDR1 and CDR2 (germline): MNHNY, SVGAGI (reference sequence). V lost 2 bases and J 4 bases, leaving 15 bases between the germline ends. The CDR3 coding sequence is TGTGCCAGCAGTTACACGGGATCCCCAGAGTACGAGCAGTACTTC. Translation: CASSYTGSPEYEQYF.

This rearrangement joins TRBV5-1 to TRBJ2-1; D is possibly TRBD2 (6 bases). CDR3 size: 13 residues. CDR1 is SGHRS, CDR2 YFSETQ, per germline. Trimming pared 2 bases from V and 7 bases from J, leaving 10 bases between. For the CDR3, the DNA is TGCGCCAGCAGCTTTGGAGGGGTGAATGAGCAGTTCTTC. This translates into CASSFGGVNEQFF.

This rearrangement joins TRBV6-1 to TRBJ1-5; the match to TRBD1 covers 8 bases. Germline CDR1 and CDR2: MNHNS and SASEGT. The CDR3 runs 15 residues. The J segment lost 0 bases and the V segment lost 6 bases, leaving 4 bases of the junction unmatched. The CDR3 reads CASSQDRASNQPQHF. The CDR3 nucleotides read TGTGCCAGCAGCCAGGACAGGGCTAGCAATCAGCCCCAGCATTTT.

The V and J genes are TRBV5-1 and TRBJ2-2, with a tentative D call TRBD1 (6 bases). V lost 6 bases to trimming and J lost 4 bases, with 13 bases between them. CDR1 is SGHRS, CDR2 YFSETQ, per germline. This CDR3 has 14 amino acids. The DNA of the CDR3 is TGCGCCAGCAAAAGCATAGGGGGCACCGGGGAGCTGTTTTTT. Protein product: CASKSIGGTGELFF. Full variable domain (rest looked up from reference TRBV5-1 and TRBJ2-2): KAGVTQTPRYLIKTRGQQVTLSCSPISGHRSVSWYQQTPGQGLQFLFEYFSETQRNKGNFPGRFSGRQFSNSRSEMNVSTLELGDSALYLCASKSIGGTGELFFGEGSRLTVL.

The chain joins TRBV30 to TRBJ2-5, with 11 positions matching TRBD2. The CDR3 spans 14 residues. V lost 1 base to trimming and J lost 5 bases; unmatched junction nucleotides: 3. Germline V CDR1 and CDR2: GTSNPN, SVGIG (reference sequence). CDR3 in DNA: TGTGCCTGGAGTGCTAGCGGGGGGTGGGAGACCCAGTACTTC. This sequence encodes CAWSASGGWETQYF.

The CDR3 nucleotides read TGTGCCAGCAGCCTCCGGGGGGGGGATAACTATGGCTACACCTTC. Amino acids: CASSLRGGDNYGYTF. This chain uses TRBV9 with TRBJ1-2, with D possibly TRBD1 on 5 matching bases. The ends were cut back, 4 bases at V and 1 base at J, with 14 bases in the middle. The V gene's germline CDR1 is SGDLS and CDR2 YYNGEE. The CDR3 is made up of 15 amino acids.

This chain joins TRBV7-9 and TRBJ2-5; D gene unclear. The V gene lost 4 bases and the J gene lost 1 base, with 13 bases spanning the gap. CDR1 is SEHNR, CDR2 FQNEAQ, per germline (reference sequence). The CDR3 runs to 15 residues. CDR3 sequence (DNA): TGTGCCAGCAGCTCACGTGGCGGAACCCAAGAGACCCAGTACTTC. Protein: CASSSRGGTQETQYF.